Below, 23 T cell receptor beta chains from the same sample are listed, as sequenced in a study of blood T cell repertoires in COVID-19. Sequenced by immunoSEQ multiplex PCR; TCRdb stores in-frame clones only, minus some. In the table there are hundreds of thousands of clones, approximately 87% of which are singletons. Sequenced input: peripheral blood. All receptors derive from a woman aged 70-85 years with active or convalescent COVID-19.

The CDR3 is CASSYALRNTEAFF. For the CDR3, the DNA is TGTGCCAGCAGTTACGCCCTAAGGAACACTGAAGCTTTCTTT. This rearrangement joins TRBV6-5 to TRBJ1-1; no clear D gene. Germline loops: CDR1 MNHEY, CDR2 SVGAGI. V shed 2 bases and J shed 1 base, with 8 bases lying between them. This CDR3 spans 14 amino acids.

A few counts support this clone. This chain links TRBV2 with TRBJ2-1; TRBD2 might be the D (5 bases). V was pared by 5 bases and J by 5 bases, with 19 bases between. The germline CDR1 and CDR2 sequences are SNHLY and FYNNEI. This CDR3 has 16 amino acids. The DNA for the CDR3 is TGTGCCAGCAGTTCCCTTAGCGTCATCGGGGACAATGAGCAGTTCTTC. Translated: CASSSLSVIGDNEQFF.

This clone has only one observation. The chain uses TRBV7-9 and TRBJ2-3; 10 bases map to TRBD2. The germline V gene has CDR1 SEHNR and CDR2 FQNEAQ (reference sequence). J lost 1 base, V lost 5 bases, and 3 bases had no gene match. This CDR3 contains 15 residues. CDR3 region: CASSLGLAGTDTQYF. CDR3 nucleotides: TGTGCCAGCAGCCTCGGACTAGCGGGCACAGATACGCAGTATTTT.

DNA for the CDR3: TGTGCCAGCTCACCCGGGGGCAGGGGGAGATCTGAAGCTTTCTTT. This sequence encodes CASSPGGRGRSEAFF. The chain has TRBV18 and TRBJ1-1; 7 bases are a match to TRBD1. The V segment lost 3 bases and the J segment 6 bases; nucleotides outside the gene matches: 10. This CDR3 spans 15 amino acids. The germline CDR1 and CDR2 sequences are KGHSH and LQKENI.

The CDR3 sequence: CASSLERGNIQYF. The CDR3, as DNA: TGTGCCAGCAGCTTAGAACGGGGTAACATTCAGTACTTC. The chain uses TRBV7-2 and TRBJ2-4; tentatively, D is TRBD2 (5 bases). Trimming removed 1 base from V and 7 bases from J, with 8 bases in between. This CDR3 is 13 amino acids long. CDR1 SGHTA and CDR2 FQGNSA come from the germline V gene.

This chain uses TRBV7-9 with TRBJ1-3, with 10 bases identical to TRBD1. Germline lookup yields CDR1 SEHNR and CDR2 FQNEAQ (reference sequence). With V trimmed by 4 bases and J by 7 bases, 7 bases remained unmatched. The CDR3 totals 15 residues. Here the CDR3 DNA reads TGTGCCAGCAGCTGGACAGGGGGTTACGGGAACACCATATATTTT. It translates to CASSWTGGYGNTIYF.

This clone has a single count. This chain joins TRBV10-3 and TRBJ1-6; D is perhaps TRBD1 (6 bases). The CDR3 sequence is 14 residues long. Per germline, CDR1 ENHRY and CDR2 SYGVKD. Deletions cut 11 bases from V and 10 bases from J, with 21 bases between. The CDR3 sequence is CASGAGAQGSPLHF. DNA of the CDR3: TGTGCCTCTGGGGCAGGGGCTCAAGGGTCACCCCTCCACTTT.

CDR3 nucleotides: TGTGCCAGCAGCCAACACCGACCGGGGACAGGAGCCAACTATGGCTACACCTTC. Its protein is CASSQHRPGTGANYGYTF. The chain employs TRBV7-8 and TRBJ1-2; 8 bases agree with TRBD1. This CDR3 has 18 residues. V was clipped by 5 bases and J by 2 bases; unmatched bases: 16. Germline CDR1 SGHVS, CDR2 FQNEAQ.

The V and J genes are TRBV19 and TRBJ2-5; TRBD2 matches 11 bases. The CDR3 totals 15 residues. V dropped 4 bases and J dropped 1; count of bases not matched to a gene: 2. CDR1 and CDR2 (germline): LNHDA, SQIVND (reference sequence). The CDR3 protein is CASSSGTSGQETQYF. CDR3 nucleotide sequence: TGTGCCAGTAGTAGCGGGACTAGCGGCCAAGAGACCCAGTACTTC.

CDR3 sequence (DNA): TGCAGCGTTGACGGGGGCTACACCTTC. It yields the protein CSVDGGYTF. The chain links TRBV29-1 to TRBJ1-2; D ambiguous. The CDR3 contains 9 residues. V was trimmed by 3 bases and J by 8 bases, leaving 4 bases between them. Looked up from germline, CDR1 is SQVTM and CDR2 is ANQGSEA. Based on the CDR3 plus reference TRBV29-1 and TRBJ1-2, the full variable domain is SAVISQKPSRDICQRGTSLTIQCQVDSQVTMMFWYRQQPGQSLTLIATANQGSEATYESGFVIDKFPISRPNLTFSTLTVSNMSPEDSSIYLCSVDGGYTFGSGTRLTVV.

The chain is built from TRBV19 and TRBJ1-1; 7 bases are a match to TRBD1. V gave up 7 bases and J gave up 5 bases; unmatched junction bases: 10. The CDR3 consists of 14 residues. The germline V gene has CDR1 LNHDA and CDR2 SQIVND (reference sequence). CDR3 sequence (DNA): TGTGCCAGTACCCGAGACAGGGTACGGACTGAAGCTTTCTTT. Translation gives CASTRDRVRTEAFF.

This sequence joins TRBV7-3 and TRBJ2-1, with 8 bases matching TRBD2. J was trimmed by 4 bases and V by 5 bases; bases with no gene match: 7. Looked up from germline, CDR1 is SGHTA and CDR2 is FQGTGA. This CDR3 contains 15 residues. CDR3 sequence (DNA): TGTGCCAGCAGCCAGAAACTAGCGGAGTACAATGAGCAGTTCTTC. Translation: CASSQKLAEYNEQFF.

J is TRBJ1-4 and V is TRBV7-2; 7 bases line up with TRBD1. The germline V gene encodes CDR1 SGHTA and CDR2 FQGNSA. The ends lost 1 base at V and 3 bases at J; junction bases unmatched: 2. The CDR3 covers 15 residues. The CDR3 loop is CASSLVGTANEKLFF. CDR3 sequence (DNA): TGTGCCAGCAGCTTAGTGGGGACAGCTAATGAAAAACTGTTTTTT.

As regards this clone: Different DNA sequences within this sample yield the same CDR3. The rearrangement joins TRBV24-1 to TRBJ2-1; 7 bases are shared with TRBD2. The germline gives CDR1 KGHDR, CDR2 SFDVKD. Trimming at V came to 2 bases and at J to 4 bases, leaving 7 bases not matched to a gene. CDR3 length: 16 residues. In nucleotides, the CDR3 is TGTGCCACCAGTGATTCTAGCGGAGGCCCATACAATGAGCAGTTCTTC. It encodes CATSDSSGGPYNEQFF.

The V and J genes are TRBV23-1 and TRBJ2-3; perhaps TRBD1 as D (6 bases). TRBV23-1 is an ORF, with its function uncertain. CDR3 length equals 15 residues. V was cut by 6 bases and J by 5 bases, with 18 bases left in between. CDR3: CASSHLMGARDTQYF. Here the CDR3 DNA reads TGCGCCAGCAGCCACCTAATGGGGGCAAGAGATACGCAGTATTTT.

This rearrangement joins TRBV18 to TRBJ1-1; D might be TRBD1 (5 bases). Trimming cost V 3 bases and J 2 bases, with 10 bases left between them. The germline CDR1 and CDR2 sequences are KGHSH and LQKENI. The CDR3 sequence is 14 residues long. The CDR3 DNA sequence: TGTGCCAGCTCACCTTCTCAGGGAAACACTGAAGCTTTCTTT. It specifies CASSPSQGNTEAFF.

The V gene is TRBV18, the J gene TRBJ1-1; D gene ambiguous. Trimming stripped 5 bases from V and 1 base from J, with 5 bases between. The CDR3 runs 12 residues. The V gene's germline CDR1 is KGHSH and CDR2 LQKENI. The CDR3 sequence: CASSKQNTEAFF. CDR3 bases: TGTGCCAGCTCAAAACAGAACACTGAAGCTTTCTTT.

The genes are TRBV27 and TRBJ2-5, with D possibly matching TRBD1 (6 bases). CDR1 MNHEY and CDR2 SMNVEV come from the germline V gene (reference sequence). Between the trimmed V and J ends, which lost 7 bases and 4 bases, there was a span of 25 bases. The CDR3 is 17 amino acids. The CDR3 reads CASTSLTGSGPGETQYF. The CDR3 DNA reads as TGTGCCAGCACAAGCCTAACAGGGAGTGGCCCGGGAGAGACCCAGTACTTC.

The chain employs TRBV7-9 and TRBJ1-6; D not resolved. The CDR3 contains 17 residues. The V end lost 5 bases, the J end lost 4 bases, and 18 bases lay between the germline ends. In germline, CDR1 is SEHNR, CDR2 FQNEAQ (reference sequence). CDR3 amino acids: CASSTHDLLGYNSPLHF. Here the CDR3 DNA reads TGTGCCAGCAGCACACACGACTTACTCGGGTATAATTCACCCCTCCACTTT.

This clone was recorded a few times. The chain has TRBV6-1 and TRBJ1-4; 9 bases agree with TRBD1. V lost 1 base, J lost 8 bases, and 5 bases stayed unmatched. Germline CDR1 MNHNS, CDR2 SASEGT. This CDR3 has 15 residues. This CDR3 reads CASSEGTGVEEKLFF. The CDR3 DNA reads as TGTGCCAGCAGTGAAGGGACAGGGGTAGAGGAAAAACTGTTTTTT.

DNA of the CDR3: TGTGCCACCAGTGATTCCCTTGTGTTTAGCGGGAGGCCTAGCTCCTACGAGCAGTACTTC. Amino acid sequence: CATSDSLVFSGRPSSYEQYF. This chain links TRBV24-1 with TRBJ2-7, with TRBD2 matching 10 bases. The CDR3 runs to 20 residues. The junction had 15 bases not matched to a gene; V was cut back by 2 bases and J by 0 bases. CDR1 and CDR2 (germline): KGHDR, SFDVKD.

Here the CDR3 reads CASSYAGGNQPQHF. The CDR3 DNA reads as TGCGCCAGCAGCTACGCAGGGGGCAATCAGCCCCAGCATTTT. The chain couples TRBV5-1 to TRBJ1-5; D is perhaps TRBD1 (6 bases). V lost 3 bases, J lost 2 bases, and 9 bases lay in between. CDR1 and CDR2 from the germline V gene are SGHRS and YFSETQ. The CDR3 length is 14 residues.

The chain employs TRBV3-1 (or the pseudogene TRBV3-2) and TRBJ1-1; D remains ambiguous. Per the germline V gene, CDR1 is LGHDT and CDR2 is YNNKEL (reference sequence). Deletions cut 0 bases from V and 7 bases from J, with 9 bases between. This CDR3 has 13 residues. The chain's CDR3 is CASSQDRHGEAFF. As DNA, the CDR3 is TGTGCCAGCAGCCAAGATCGACACGGTGAAGCTTTCTTT.